One sample yielded the 25 T cell receptor beta chains listed below, sequenced in a study of blood T cell repertoires in COVID-19. Method: immunoSEQ multiplex PCR; TCRdb's copy keeps in-frame clones and lacks some. In the table there are about 330,000 clones, 70% to 90% of which are singletons. The specimen was PBMCs or T cells enriched from blood (not recorded which). The receptors shown here come from a young woman who had recovered from COVID-19.

V usage is TRBV28 and J usage is TRBJ2-7, with D possibly matching TRBD2 (5 bases). Germline values: CDR1 MDHEN, CDR2 SYDVKM. Trimming removed 8 bases at V and 3 bases at J, with 8 bases between. The CDR3 totals 11 residues. CDR3 nucleotides: TGTGCCAGCTACCGGGGCTACGAGCAGTACTTC. This translates into CASYRGYEQYF. Supplemented by reference TRBV28 and TRBJ2-7, the full variable domain reads DVKVTQSSRYLVKRTGEKVFLECVQDMDHENMFWYRQDPGLGLRLIYFSYDVKMKEKGDIPEGYSVSREKKERFSLILESASTNQTSMYLCASYRGYEQYFGPGTRLTVT.

The gene calls are TRBV2 and TRBJ2-7, with D unresolved. The V and J ends lost 4 bases and 9 bases respectively, with 10 bases between them. Germline CDR1 SNHLY, CDR2 FYNNEI. The CDR3 has 11 amino acids. This CDR3 is CASSVASRQYF. CDR3 bases: TGTGCCAGCAGTGTAGCTTCTCGGCAGTACTTC. The full variable domain, in which reference TRBV2 and TRBJ2-7 provide the parts outside the CDR3, is EPEVTQTPSHQVTQMGQEVILRCVPISNHLYFYWYRQILGQKVEFLVSFYNNEISEKSEIFDDQFSVERPDGSNFTLKIRSTKLEDSAMYFCASSVASRQYFGPGTRLTVT.

The chain has TRBV18 and TRBJ2-1; TRBD1 agrees at 7 bases. The CDR3 length is 14 residues. V lost 5 bases and J lost 4; bases outside the gene matches: 5. The germline CDR1 and CDR2 sequences are KGHSH and LQKENI. The CDR3 region is CASSRQGRYNEQFF. The DNA of the CDR3 is TGTGCCAGCTCAAGACAGGGACGATACAATGAGCAGTTCTTC.

This chain joins TRBV30 and TRBJ2-1; D remains ambiguous. The V gene lost 3 bases and the J gene lost 2 bases, with 11 bases spanning the gap. There are 14 residues in the CDR3. The V gene's germline CDR1 is GTSNPN and CDR2 SVGIG (reference sequence). DNA of the CDR3: TGTGCCTGGAGGTTCGATGGCCCCTACAATGAGCAGTTCTTC. This encodes CAWRFDGPYNEQFF.

This clone was seen once. The chain carries TRBV3-1 (or the pseudogene TRBV3-2) and TRBJ1-6; 8 bases are a match to TRBD1. Losses at the gene ends were 4 bases for V and 7 bases for J; bases not matched to a gene: 3. CDR1 and CDR2 from the germline V gene are LGHDT and YNNKEL (reference sequence). This CDR3 is 14 amino acids long. The CDR3 DNA is TGTGCCAGCAGCCTTCAGGGGGCGAATTCACCCCTCCACTTT. Its translation: CASSLQGANSPLHF.

The chain carries TRBV3-1 (or the pseudogene TRBV3-2) and TRBJ1-2; possible D gene TRBD1, 5 bases. There are 15 residues in the CDR3. The V gene lost 6 bases and the J gene lost 1 base, with 15 bases spanning the gap. Germline V gene sequence: CDR1 LGHDT, CDR2 YNNKEL (reference sequence). The CDR3 DNA follows: TGTGCCAGCAGTCTATATCCTGACAGTAACTATGGCTACACCTTC. Translation: CASSLYPDSNYGYTF.

This clone was counted a single time. The V and J genes are TRBV7-9 and TRBJ2-5; tentative D call: TRBD1 (7 bases). This CDR3 region has 14 residues. Per germline, CDR1 SEHNR and CDR2 FQNEAQ (reference sequence). V shed 5 bases and J shed 4 bases, with 14 bases lying between them. CDR3 sequence reads: CASSLRQGLETQYF. The CDR3 DNA reads as TGTGCCAGCAGCCTGAGACAGGGACTAGAGACCCAGTACTTC.

The rearrangement links TRBV30 to TRBJ1-1; no firm D call. Trimming left V 4 bases short and J 6 bases short, with 12 bases between. The length of the CDR3 is 12 residues. CDR1 and CDR2 from the germline V gene are GTSNPN and SVGIG (reference sequence). The DNA of the CDR3 is TGTGCCTGGAATATGGCGGCGGCTGAAGCTTTCTTT. Amino acid sequence: CAWNMAAAEAFF.

The chain joins TRBV3-1 (or the pseudogene TRBV3-2) to TRBJ1-1; 7 nucleotides line up with TRBD1. Per the germline V gene, CDR1 is LGHDT and CDR2 is YNNKEL (reference sequence). The length of the CDR3 is 14 residues. Trimming removed 4 bases from V and 5 bases from J; junction bases left unmatched: 7. CDR3 nucleotide sequence: TGTGCCAGCAGCCCCTCGACAGGGTGGACTGAAGCTTTCTTT. Translating it yields CASSPSTGWTEAFF.

This chain joins TRBV28 and TRBJ1-2, with TRBD1 identical over 12 bases. The CDR3 runs to 15 residues. J was trimmed by 7 bases and V by 11 bases; bases with no gene match: 14. Germline V gives CDR1 MDHEN, CDR2 SYDVKM. CDR3 residues: CAVPGQGANRGGYTF. The CDR3 coding sequence is TGTGCCGTCCCGGGACAGGGGGCAAACCGCGGTGGCTACACCTTC.

The V call is TRBV19, the J call TRBJ2-7; the D gene is possibly TRBD1 (5 bases). Per germline, CDR1 LNHDA and CDR2 SQIVND (reference sequence). The CDR3 spans 14 residues. Trimming removed 4 bases at V and 1 base at J, with 11 bases between. The CDR3 region has the DNA TGTGCCAGTAGTACAGGGTATCGGTCCTACGAGCAGTACTTC. It specifies CASSTGYRSYEQYF.

This CDR3 reads CASSSTSGGYEQYF. CDR3 in DNA: TGTGCCAGCAGCTCGACTAGCGGGGGCTACGAGCAGTACTTC. The chain has TRBV5-8 and TRBJ2-7; TRBD2 agrees at 12 bases. The trim removed 3 bases at V and 3 bases at J, leaving 1 base unmatched. Germline V gene sequence: CDR1 SGHTS, CDR2 YDEGEE. The CDR3 has 14 amino acids.

The rearrangement joins TRBV5-4 to TRBJ2-3; 10 bases are a match to TRBD2. The CDR3 runs 15 residues. The germline V gene encodes CDR1 SGHNT and CDR2 YYREEE (reference sequence). V shed 0 bases, J shed 7 bases, and the junction held 5 bases outside the gene matches. The CDR3: CASSLVLAGVYTQYF. Here the CDR3 DNA reads TGTGCCAGCAGCTTGGTCCTAGCGGGAGTATATACGCAGTATTTT. Based on the CDR3 plus reference TRBV5-4 and TRBJ2-3, the full variable domain is ETGVTQSPTHLIKTRGQQVTLRCSSQSGHNTVSWYQQALGQGPQFIFQYYREEENGRGNFPPRFSGLQFPNYSSELNVNALELDDSALYLCASSLVLAGVYTQYFGPGTRLTVL.

J is TRBJ1-1 and V is TRBV18, with 7 nucleotides matching TRBD1. Per germline, CDR1 KGHSH and CDR2 LQKENI. The CDR3 spans 14 residues. With V trimmed by 3 bases and J by 5 bases, 6 bases remained unmatched. The CDR3 sequence is CASSPDRVVTEAFF. The CDR3 bases are TGTGCCAGCTCACCCGACAGGGTGGTGACTGAAGCTTTCTTT.

This chain links TRBV19 with TRBJ2-1; TRBD1 matches 7 bases. The CDR3 has 16 amino acids. After removal of 10 bases from V and 0 bases from J, the junction contained 12 bases not matched to a gene. CDR1 and CDR2 from the germline V gene are LNHDA and SQIVND (reference sequence). The CDR3 reads CATFPRAGGSYNEQFF. The DNA for the CDR3 is TGTGCCACCTTTCCTCGGGCAGGGGGCTCCTACAATGAGCAGTTCTTC.

The chain has TRBV7-9 and TRBJ1-1; D might be TRBD1 (5 bases). The V and J ends lost 0 bases and 6 bases respectively, with 17 bases between them. This CDR3 comprises 16 residues. Germline lookup yields CDR1 SEHNR and CDR2 FQNEAQ (reference sequence). The DNA for the CDR3 is TGTGCCAGCAGCTTAGCCCCTGGGCAGGGTGGGCCTGAAGCTTTCTTT. Residues: CASSLAPGQGGPEAFF.

This chain links TRBV5-1 with TRBJ2-7, with 10 bases lining up with TRBD2. Germline trimming cut 0 bases from V and 6 bases from J; bases unmatched to any gene: 0. CDR3 length: 13 residues. The germline CDR1 and CDR2 sequences are SGHRS and YFSETQ. This chain's CDR3 is CASSLVAGGEQYF. CDR3 coding DNA: TGCGCCAGCAGCTTGGTAGCGGGAGGCGAGCAGTACTTC.

The rearrangement uses TRBV27 and TRBJ2-1; TRBD1 agrees at 7 bases. The CDR3 has 19 amino acids. V shed 3 bases and J 5 bases; nucleotides not matched to a gene: 19. Per germline, CDR1 MNHEY and CDR2 SMNVEV (reference sequence). This CDR3 is CASSFSQVGQVTRNNEQFF. Here the CDR3 DNA reads TGTGCCAGCAGTTTCAGTCAAGTTGGACAGGTGACGAGAAACAATGAGCAGTTCTTC.

The V gene is TRBV19, the J gene TRBJ2-7, with TRBD1 matching over 10 bases. CDR1 LNHDA and CDR2 SQIVND come from the germline V gene (reference sequence). The ends lost 5 bases at V and 4 bases at J; junction bases unmatched: 8. This CDR3 spans 15 amino acids. For the CDR3, the DNA is TGTGCCAGTAGTTTGGGACAGGGGAGCGGGTACGAGCAGTACTTC. This translates into CASSLGQGSGYEQYF.

V usage is TRBV27 and J usage is TRBJ1-1; D remains unclear. Between the trimmed V and J ends, which lost 0 bases and 2 bases, there was a span of 4 bases. The CDR3 sequence is 13 residues long. CDR1 MNHEY and CDR2 SMNVEV come from the germline V gene (reference sequence). CDR3 sequence (DNA): TGTGCCAGCAGTTTATCCTACAACACTGAAGCTTTCTTT. Translating gives CASSLSYNTEAFF.

This chain joins TRBV6-5 and TRBJ2-1, with D maybe TRBD1 (5 bases). V was trimmed by 4 bases and J by 4 bases, leaving 17 bases between them. The CDR3 runs to 16 residues. Germline V gene data show CDR1 as MNHEY and CDR2 as SVGAGI. CDR3 sequence (DNA): TGTGCCAGCAGTTTTAGGCGGACACCGGTATACAATGAGCAGTTCTTC. Protein: CASSFRRTPVYNEQFF.

The V and J genes are TRBV24-1 and TRBJ2-5; 8 bases line up with TRBD2. J was trimmed by 7 bases and V by 2 bases; bases with no gene match: 11. This CDR3 is built from 16 residues. The germline CDR1 and CDR2 sequences are KGHDR and SFDVKD. The CDR3 loop reads CATSDSSVGAGGTQYF. The CDR3 DNA reads TGTGCCACCAGTGATTCATCGGTTGGGGCGGGGGGGACCCAGTACTTC.

Comments on this clone: At the DNA level, this CDR3 is encoded by other sequences in the same sample as well. The rearrangement uses TRBV19 and TRBJ1-5; tentatively, D is TRBD1 (6 bases). CDR1 is LNHDA and CDR2 is SQIVND in the germline V gene (reference sequence). Trimming shortened V by 4 bases and J by 2 bases, and 6 bases separated the two germline ends. The CDR3 length is 13 residues. For the CDR3, the DNA is TGTGCCAGTAGTAGACAGGGCAATCAGCCCCAGCATTTT. Translating gives CASSRQGNQPQHF.

This CDR3 is CASSWTSGIEQFF. The CDR3 region has the DNA TGTGCCAGCAGCTGGACTAGCGGAATTGAGCAGTTCTTC. V and J are TRBV3-1 (or the pseudogene TRBV3-2) and TRBJ2-1; 10 positions agree with TRBD2. The CDR3 is 13 amino acids. The germline CDR1 and CDR2 sequences are LGHDT and YNNKEL (reference sequence). V trimming: 5 bases; J trimming: 9 bases; junction bases outside the gene matches: 4.

This clone has just a few counts. The rearrangement uses TRBV18 and TRBJ2-1; no firm D call. The germline V gene has CDR1 KGHSH and CDR2 LQKENI. Trimming removed 6 bases at V and 4 bases at J, with 16 bases between. The CDR3 has 15 residues. The CDR3 DNA follows: TGTGCCAGCTCCCCGCCAGTCAACCCTTACAATGAGCAGTTCTTC. Protein product: CASSPPVNPYNEQFF.